These 18 T cell receptor beta chains came from one sample sequenced in a study of tumor-infiltrating lymphocytes in oesophageal squamous cell carcinoma. MiXCR was run by TCRdb on the PCR reads, yielding one entry per CDR3 protein. Of around 12,000 distinct CDR3 sequences listed, about 55% are singletons. Sequencing was carried out using esophageal tumor tissue. The receptors stem from a female donor with esophageal squamous cell carcinoma.

The V call is TRBV12-3 or TRBV12-4, the J call TRBJ2-1, with a tentative D call TRBD2 (6 bases). The J call may be faulty, since TRBJ2-7 better matches the DNA end. This CDR3 spans 13 amino acids. The CDR3 sequence: CASRRTTYNEQYF. DNA for the CDR3: TGTGCCAGCAGACGGACTACATACAATGAGCAGTACTTC.

A word on this clonotype: At one of its ends the junction is not consistent with the germline gene, which may arise from a read error. The V call is TRBV7-2, the J call TRBJ2-1; TRBD1 matches 7 bases. Germline lookup yields CDR1 SGHTA and CDR2 FQGNSA. This CDR3 comprises 15 residues. The CDR3 is CASGLGGQTYNEQFF. The CDR3 DNA is TGTGCCAGCGGCTTAGGGGGACAGACATACAATGAACAGTTCTTC.

V gene TRBV7-3 combines with J gene TRBJ2-7, with 8 bases that match TRBD2. The better agreement between TRBJ2-5 and the DNA end casts doubt on the J call. The CDR3 is made up of 14 amino acids. Per germline, CDR1 SGHTA and CDR2 FQGTGA. This CDR3 is CASSPQAGEETQYF. CDR3 bases: TGTGCCAGCAGCCCTCAAGCGGGAGAGGAGACCCAGTACTTC.

Relative to its sample, this clonotype is medium-sized. The chain recombines TRBV6-1 with TRBJ2-2; D call uncertain. The V gene lost 0 bases and the J gene lost 3 bases, with 5 bases spanning the gap. This CDR3 contains 14 residues. Per the germline V gene, CDR1 is MNHNS and CDR2 is SASEGT. The CDR3 nucleotides are TGTGCCAGCAGTGAAGCTCCAGACACCGGGGAGCTGTTTTTT. This translates into CASSEAPDTGELFF.

This clonotype was seen ten or more times. The rearrangement uses TRBV11-2 and TRBJ2-1; weak D call: TRBD1 (5 bases). The J call could be wrong; TRBJ2-7 is a better fit for the DNA end. CDR3 size: 14 residues. From germline, CDR1 is SGHAT and CDR2 FQNNGV. The CDR3 bases are TGTGCCAGCAGCTTAATCCCAGGGACCTACGAGCAGTACTTC. Translated, it gives CASSLIPGTYEQYF.

Sample share makes this clonotype large. This chain links TRBV7-2 with TRBJ2-5; the match to TRBD2 covers 11 bases. Germline values: CDR1 SGHTA, CDR2 FQGNSA. V shed 2 bases, J shed 5 bases, and the junction held 4 bases outside the gene matches. CDR3 length: 15 residues. CDR3 protein: CASSLLTSGKETQYF. The CDR3 DNA reads TGTGCCAGCAGCTTATTGACTAGCGGGAAGGAGACCCAGTACTTC.

This clonotype was detected a few times. The V call is TRBV7-8, the J call TRBJ1-1; no definite D call. Trimming pared 1 base from V and 1 base from J, leaving 22 bases between. Germline assignment: CDR1 SGHVS and CDR2 FQNEAQ. The CDR3 is 19 amino acids. As DNA, the CDR3 is TGTGCCAGCAGCTTAGTAGTACCCCGTCCCGGGCACACGAACACTGAAGCTTTCTTT. As protein: CASSLVVPRPGHTNTEAFF.

The chain is built from TRBV7-2 and TRBJ1-5, with D maybe TRBD1 (5 bases). V was pared by 2 bases and J by 6 bases, with 8 bases between. There are 13 residues in the CDR3. Germline V gene lookup returns CDR1 SGHTA and CDR2 FQGNSA. CDR3 DNA sequence: TGTGCCAGCAGCTTACAGGGAGCTCAGCCCCAGCATTTT. Its protein is CASSLQGAQPQHF.

V usage is TRBV12-3 or TRBV12-4 and J usage is TRBJ2-1; the match to TRBD2 covers 8 bases. This CDR3 is 15 amino acids long. V trimming: 1 base; J trimming: 8 bases; junction bases outside the gene matches: 7. The CDR3 DNA is TGTGCCAGCAGTTTAGTACAGGGACTAGGGTATGAGCAGTTCTTC. Amino acids: CASSLVQGLGYEQFF.

V usage is TRBV5-1 and J usage is TRBJ1-2; D remains ambiguous. The V gene's germline CDR1 is SGHRS and CDR2 YFSETQ. The CDR3 loop spans 12 amino acids. V lost 4 bases to trimming and J lost 1 base, with 5 bases between them. The CDR3 is CASSPNNYGYTF. The CDR3 DNA follows: TGCGCCAGCAGCCCTAATAACTATGGCTACACCTTC.

V gene TRBV6-1 combines with J gene TRBJ2-5; D not resolved. CDR1 is MNHNS, CDR2 SASEGT, per germline. The CDR3 sequence is 14 residues long. V gave up 0 bases and J gave up 4 bases, with 9 bases separating them. The CDR3 spells CASSEALRLETQYF. Written as DNA, the CDR3 is TGTGCCAGCAGTGAAGCGCTAAGGTTAGAGACCCAGTACTTC.

This clonotype was seen repeatedly, ten times or more. V usage is TRBV18 and J usage is TRBJ1-5, with D tentatively TRBD1 (5 bases). The ends were cut back, 2 bases at V and 3 bases at J, with 14 bases in the middle. The CDR3 runs to 16 residues. Germline V gene data show CDR1 as KGHSH and CDR2 as LQKENI. The CDR3 spells CASSPRAGRTNQPQHF. CDR3 sequence (DNA): TGTGCCAGCTCACCAAGGGCAGGGAGGACCAATCAGCCCCAGCATTTT.

On this clonotype: A much larger clonotype is one base distant, so this may be a read error. The gene calls are TRBV6-6 and TRBJ2-7; D uncertain. With the DNA end fitting TRBJ2-1 better, the J assignment may be wrong. The germline V gene has CDR1 MNHNY and CDR2 SVGAGI (reference sequence). The CDR3 runs to 17 residues. CDR3 bases: TGTGCCAGCCGCCGGTGGGTAGGCCGGCACTATTCCTACGAGCAGTTCTTC. Its protein product is CASRRWVGRHYSYEQFF.

This clonotype was picked up a small number of times. This chain uses TRBV28 with TRBJ2-3; D is perhaps TRBD1 (6 bases). CDR1 MDHEN and CDR2 SYDVKM come from the germline V gene. The CDR3 has 14 amino acids. Trimming left V 2 bases short and J 4 bases short, with 10 bases between. CDR3 sequence: CASSLDSGADTQYF. The CDR3 bases are TGTGCCAGCAGTTTAGACTCAGGGGCAGATACGCAGTATTTT. The full variable domain, its missing parts supplied by reference TRBV28 and TRBJ2-3, is DVKVTQSSRYLVKRTGEKVFLECVQDMDHENMFWYRQDPGLGLRLIYFSYDVKMKEKGDIPEGYSVSREKKERFSLILESASTNQTSMYLCASSLDSGADTQYFGPGTRLTVL.

This clonotype ranks as medium-sized. Germline is not matched at one junction end, which may reflect a read error. V and J are TRBV7-7 and TRBJ2-1; 10 bases align to TRBD2. CDR1 is SSHAT and CDR2 is FNYEAQ in the germline V gene (reference sequence). CDR3 length: 16 residues. The CDR3 DNA reads as TGTGCTAGCAGCCTAGGAAGCGGGGGGGCCTACAATGAGCAGTTCTTC. Its protein is CASSLGSGGAYNEQFF.

This clonotype was seen ten or more times. The J gene is TRBJ2-3, the V gene TRBV12-3 or TRBV12-4, with 11 positions matching TRBD2. V gave up 6 bases and J gave up 4 bases; unmatched junction bases: 3. CDR3 length: 14 amino acids. Written as DNA, the CDR3 is TGTGCCAGCAGCACTAGCGGGGGACCAGATACGCAGTATTTT. Translated: CASSTSGGPDTQYF.

To note about this clonotype: The DNA is omitted, as the CDR3 cannot be located on it reliably, and the CDR3 follows TCRdb's listing. This chain joins TRBV7-3 and TRBJ1-6. The CDR3 contains 15 residues when both ends are counted. The germline CDR1 and CDR2 sequences are SGHTA and FQGTGA. CDR3 region: CARSSVAGGAYEQYF.

At least ten counts were recorded for this clonotype. DNA for the CDR3: TGCGCCAGCAGTGTGGCAGTGGGGGAAAAACTGTTTTTT. It is translated as CASSVAVGEKLFF. The rearrangement uses TRBV10-1 and TRBJ1-4; D unclear. The germline gives CDR1 WNHNN, CDR2 SYGVQD (reference sequence). V was trimmed by 4 bases and J by 8 bases, leaving 11 bases between them. The CDR3 is 13 residues long.